This record concerns one T cell receptor (beta chain) sequence. Its antigen is undetermined. Other DNA sequences of this sample code for an identical CDR3. The data derive from a study of T cell responses to AZD1222 COVID-19 vaccine. The wider study: Pooled samples include second doses given at about 4 or 12 weeks. Study results and caveats: Unmutated variant regions are reportedly targeted by nearly half of spike-specific TCRs. Clonal diversity was possibly underestimated; the donors were predominantly white British and more often female.

Clones were sequenced by immunoSEQ multiplex PCR, and TCRdb holds only the in-frame ones, with some missing. In the table there are about 150,000 clones, around 91% of which are singletons. The sequence came from an adult in good health. Sample: peripheral blood, taken on day 0 of AZD1222 vaccination.

The CDR3 sequence is CASSIGTLNTEAFF. In DNA, the CDR3 is TGTGCCAGTAGTATAGGGACACTGAACACTGAAGCTTTCTTT. The gene calls are TRBV19 and TRBJ1-1, with D possibly matching TRBD1 (5 bases). V was clipped by 1 base and J by 0 bases, with 6 bases between them. The germline V gene encodes CDR1 LNHDA and CDR2 SQIVND (reference sequence). CDR3 length: 14 amino acids.